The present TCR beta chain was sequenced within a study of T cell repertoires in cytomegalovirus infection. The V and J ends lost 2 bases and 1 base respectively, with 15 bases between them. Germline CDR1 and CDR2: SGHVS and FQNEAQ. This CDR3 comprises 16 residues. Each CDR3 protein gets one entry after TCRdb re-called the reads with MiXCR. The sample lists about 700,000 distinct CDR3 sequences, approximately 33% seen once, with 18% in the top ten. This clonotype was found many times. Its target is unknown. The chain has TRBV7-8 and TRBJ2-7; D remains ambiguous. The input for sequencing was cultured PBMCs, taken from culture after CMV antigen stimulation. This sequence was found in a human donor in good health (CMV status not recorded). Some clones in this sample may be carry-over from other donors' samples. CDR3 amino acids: CASSLLDLMGSYEQYF. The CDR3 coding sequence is TGTGCCAGCAGCTTACTCGACTTAATGGGTTCCTACGAGCAGTACTTC.